This TCR beta chain was sequenced for a study of shared clonotypes between healthy human individuals. Overall study results and limits: The rarefaction results pointed to incomplete sorted-subset sequencing despite large depth.

Notes on this clone: Antigen specificity is unknown.

The CDR3 has 16 residues. Per germline, CDR1 WSHSY and CDR2 SAAADI. The V end lost 2 bases, the J end lost 5 bases, and 19 bases lay between the germline ends. The repertoire was sequenced with immunoSEQ multiplex PCR; TCRdb's copy has only in-frame clones and lacks some. The table includes 2 million to 2.5 million clones, approximately 94% detected once. This chain connects TRBV10-2 to TRBJ2-7; D tentatively reads TRBD1 or TRBD2 (5 bases each). Sequences were obtained from naive CD4+ T cells sorted from blood. Subset defined: CD45RA+ positively selected. This TCR was sampled from a man between 18 and 29 years old in good health. The CDR3 loop reads CASSEGRARGLDEQYF. For the CDR3, the DNA is TGCGCCAGCAGTGAGGGGCGGGCGAGGGGTCTCGACGAGCAGTACTTC.